A single sample gave rise to the 30 T cell receptor beta chains below, sequenced in a study of cytomegalovirus exposure and HLA in healthy donors. The PCR used 60 Vbeta and 13 Jbeta primers. Sequencing was performed with immunoSEQ multiplex PCR; in TCRdb, only in-frame clones are kept and a portion is missing. The profile shows 150,000 to 200,000 clones, roughly 60% of them singletons. The sample taken for sequencing was PBMCs. The receptors were sampled from a man in his forties in good health and CMV-seronegative.

The V and J genes are TRBV7-2 and TRBJ2-7; 10 bases are shared with TRBD2. V lost 8 bases to trimming and J lost 2 bases; unmatched junction nucleotides: 12. Germline V gives CDR1 SGHTA, CDR2 FQGNSA. The CDR3 loop spans 16 amino acids. CDR3 bases: TGTGCCAGCGGCTCCCTGACTAGCGGGTCTACCTACGAGCAGTACTTC. Protein: CASGSLTSGSTYEQYF.

This clone was picked up a small number of times. The sample carries other DNA sequences with the same CDR3. V and J are TRBV21-1 and TRBJ2-3; the table's D call TRBD2 went unverified against the DNA. TRBV21-1 is tagged as a pseudogene. The CDR3 has 17 residues. The CDR3 nucleotides read TGTGCCAGCAGGGGGGGACTAGCGGGAGTAGTGGCAGATACGCAGTATTTT. Amino acids: CASRGGLAGVVADTQYF.

About this clone: The germline gene is not matched at one end of the junction; a read error may be the cause. This chain uses TRBV7-9 with TRBJ2-5; TRBD2 might be the D (8 bases). Germline V lookup: CDR1 SEHNR, CDR2 FQNEAQ (reference sequence). The CDR3 consists of 19 residues. The CDR3 loop reads CSSSYPGQLFAGGQETQYF. Here the CDR3 DNA reads TGTTCCAGCAGCTACCCGGGACAGCTCTTCGCGGGGGGTCAAGAGACCCAGTACTTC.

The V call is TRBV19, the J call TRBJ2-5, with D possibly being TRBD2 (6 bases). The CDR3 covers 15 residues. Germline V gene sequence: CDR1 LNHDA, CDR2 SQIVND (reference sequence). V gave up 7 bases and J gave up 2 bases, with 17 bases separating them. The CDR3 protein is CASTSGGRLQETQYF. CDR3 nucleotide sequence: TGTGCCAGTACAAGCGGAGGGAGGTTACAAGAGACCCAGTACTTC.

This clone has just a few counts. The genes are TRBV5-3 and TRBJ1-1, with a possible D match to TRBD1 (6 bases). TRBV5-3 is flagged as an ORF with uncertain function. This CDR3 contains 16 residues. V shed 1 base and J shed 5 bases, with 18 bases lying between them. The CDR3 region has the DNA TGTGCCAGAAGCTTGATCCGTCCGCAGGGGCGGACTGAAGCTTTCTTT. Translating gives CARSLIRPQGRTEAFF.

This clone was detected only a few times. The chain recombines TRBV27 with TRBJ1-6; 10 bases agree with TRBD1. CDR3 length: 17 residues. The V and J ends lost 5 bases and 0 bases, in that order; junction bases with no gene match: 4. Germline CDR1 and CDR2: MNHEY and SMNVEV (reference sequence). The CDR3 here is CASSPGQGHSYNSPLHF. The CDR3 DNA is TGTGCCAGCAGTCCGGGACAGGGGCACTCCTATAATTCACCCCTCCACTTT.

The chain recombines TRBV19 with TRBJ1-1, with TRBD1 matching over 8 bases. The V and J ends lost 5 bases and 1 base, in that order; junction bases with no gene match: 6. From germline, CDR1 is LNHDA and CDR2 SQIVND (reference sequence). CDR3 length: 15 residues. The chain's CDR3 is CASSYQGARNTEAFF. Here the CDR3 DNA reads TGTGCCAGTAGTTACCAGGGGGCGCGGAACACTGAAGCTTTCTTT. Variable domain in full (rest from reference TRBV19 and TRBJ1-1): DGGITQSPKYLFRKEGQNVTLSCEQNLNHDAMYWYRQDPGQGLRLIYYSQIVNDFQKGDIAEGYSVSREKKESFPLTVTSAQKNPTAFYLCASSYQGARNTEAFFGQGTRLTVV.

The chain links TRBV10-3 to TRBJ2-5; D ambiguous. The tail of the sequence fits TRBJ2-7 better, so the J call may be wrong. The CDR3 is 13 residues long. Germline V gives CDR1 ENHRY, CDR2 SYGVKD. CDR3 amino acids: CAISAPELYEQYF. The CDR3 coding sequence is TGTGCCATCAGTGCTCCGGAGCTCTACGAGCAGTACTTC.

The gene calls are TRBV6-6 and TRBJ2-7; 7 bases fit TRBD1. After removal of 6 bases from V and 5 bases from J, the junction contained 13 bases not matched to a gene. CDR3 length: 15 amino acids. CDR1 is MNHNY and CDR2 is SVGAGI in the germline V gene (reference sequence). CDR3 coding DNA: TGTGCCAGCAGCCCGACCCAGGGGGTGGTAGACGAGCAGTACTTC. Translating gives CASSPTQGVVDEQYF.

This clone was picked up one time. CDR3 amino acids: CASSLTGGSGNTIYF. The CDR3, as DNA: TGTGCCAGCAGCTTAACAGGGGGCTCTGGAAACACCATATATTTT. V usage is TRBV7-6 and J usage is TRBJ1-3; 8 nucleotides align to TRBD1. V gave up 2 bases and J gave up 0 bases; unmatched junction bases: 0. The length of the CDR3 is 15 residues. CDR1 and CDR2 from the germline V gene are SGHVS and FNYEAQ. Supplemented by reference TRBV7-6 and TRBJ1-3, the full variable domain reads GAGVSQSPRYKVTKRGQDVALRCDPISGHVSLYWYRQALGQGPEFLTYFNYEAQQDKSGLPNDRFSAERPEGSISTLTIQRTEQRDSAMYRCASSLTGGSGNTIYFGEGSWLTVV.

The chain has TRBV30 and TRBJ2-7, with D possibly TRBD2 on 5 matching bases. The CDR3 runs to 12 residues. With 0 bases removed from V and 7 bases from J, the gap between germline ends came to 10 bases. Germline-derived CDR1 and CDR2 are GTSNPN and SVGIG (reference sequence). CDR3 protein: CAWSVSGVEQYF. The CDR3 DNA reads TGTGCCTGGAGTGTATCCGGGGTTGAGCAGTACTTC.

The chain links TRBV6-5 to TRBJ2-5; no firm D call. Trimming pared 0 bases from V and 7 bases from J, leaving 15 bases between. Per germline, CDR1 MNHEY and CDR2 SVGAGI. The CDR3 spans 15 residues. CDR3 nucleotides: TGTGCCAGCAGTTACTCGATACAGCTCGTGCGGACCCAGTACTTC. Translating it yields CASSYSIQLVRTQYF.

The chain is built from TRBV10-3 and TRBJ2-7; D is perhaps TRBD2 (7 bases). The CDR3 has 16 amino acids. V was pared by 3 bases and J by 0 bases, with 15 bases between. Germline values: CDR1 ENHRY, CDR2 SYGVKD. CDR3: CAISDQGRGSSYEQYF. CDR3 nucleotide sequence: TGTGCCATCAGTGACCAGGGGCGGGGGAGCTCCTACGAGCAGTACTTC.

As concerns this clone: Sequence at one end of the junction differs from germline and may be a read error. V is TRBV7-7 and J is TRBJ2-3; a possible D gene is TRBD2 (7 bases). Germline V lookup: CDR1 SSHAT, CDR2 FNYEAQ (reference sequence). CDR3 length equals 15 residues. Here the CDR3 DNA reads TGTGCTAGCAGTCGAGGGGGAGGGCCGGTAGATACGCAGTATTTT. Translated: CASSRGGGPVDTQYF.

J is TRBJ2-3 and V is TRBV18; 8 bases fit TRBD2. CDR1 KGHSH and CDR2 LQKENI come from the germline V gene. CDR3 size: 15 residues. With 6 bases clipped from V and 6 bases from J, the junction kept 11 bases outside the gene matches. CDR3 residues: CASSYPLAGEDTQYF. Written as DNA, the CDR3 is TGTGCCAGCTCCTACCCTCTAGCGGGCGAGGATACGCAGTATTTT.

The V and J genes are TRBV7-2 and TRBJ2-5, with 11 bases fitting TRBD2. The germline V gene encodes CDR1 SGHTA and CDR2 FQGNSA. V trimming: 9 bases; J trimming: 5 bases; junction bases outside the gene matches: 11. This CDR3 contains 15 residues. The CDR3 spells CARSALAGGGETQYF. The DNA for the CDR3 is TGTGCCAGAAGCGCTCTAGCGGGAGGTGGGGAGACCCAGTACTTC.

The chain uses TRBV4-2 and TRBJ2-7; TRBD1 matches 7 bases. The CDR3 runs to 15 residues. Trimming removed 2 bases from V and 3 bases from J; junction bases left unmatched: 7. Germline CDR1 is LGHNA and CDR2 is YNFKEQ. Written as DNA, the CDR3 is TGTGCCAGCAGCCAATCCCGGGACAGTCACTACGAGCAGTACTTC. This sequence encodes CASSQSRDSHYEQYF.

This chain links TRBV7-9 with TRBJ1-1; TRBD1 matches at 8 bases. This CDR3 has 17 residues. The trim removed 1 base at V and 4 bases at J, leaving 11 bases unmatched. CDR1 and CDR2 (germline): SEHNR, FQNEAQ (reference sequence). CDR3 in DNA: TGTGCCAGCAGCTTAGACGGGCAGGGGGCCAGGGGCACTGAAGCTTTCTTT. Translated, it gives CASSLDGQGARGTEAFF.

This clone was picked up a small number of times. The chain employs TRBV27 and TRBJ1-3; 7 bases fit TRBD1. The V segment lost 5 bases and the J segment 2 bases; nucleotides outside the gene matches: 3. Germline lookup yields CDR1 MNHEY and CDR2 SMNVEV (reference sequence). The CDR3 totals 14 residues. The CDR3: CASSETGTGNTIYF. The CDR3 nucleotides are TGTGCCAGCAGTGAGACAGGGACTGGAAACACCATATATTTT.

V and J are TRBV9 and TRBJ2-1, with TRBD2 matching over 10 bases. This CDR3 comprises 18 residues. Per germline, CDR1 SGDLS and CDR2 YYNGEE. Trimming at V came to 0 bases and at J to 2 bases, leaving 8 bases not matched to a gene. The CDR3 protein is CASSVVPGLAITYNEQFF. The CDR3, as DNA: TGTGCCAGCAGCGTAGTTCCGGGACTAGCGATCACCTACAATGAGCAGTTCTTC.

The J gene is TRBJ2-5, the V gene TRBV30; TRBD1 is a possible D gene (5 bases). Germline CDR1 is GTSNPN and CDR2 is SVGIG (reference sequence). V was clipped by 5 bases and J by 6 bases, with 16 bases between them. CDR3 length equals 13 residues. This chain's CDR3 is CAWGAQASKTQYF. The CDR3 bases are TGTGCCTGGGGGGCCCAAGCCTCAAAGACCCAGTACTTC.

This clone was picked up one time. The V and J genes are TRBV2 and TRBJ2-7, with 9 bases aligning to TRBD1. Germline values: CDR1 SNHLY, CDR2 FYNNEI. The CDR3 has 15 amino acids. V lost 7 bases, J lost 5 bases, and 12 bases stayed unmatched. This CDR3 is CASTLRQGGSNEQYF. The CDR3 bases are TGTGCCAGCACCTTACGACAGGGGGGATCTAACGAGCAGTACTTC.

This sequence joins TRBV5-1 and TRBJ1-1; perhaps TRBD1 as D (5 bases). Trimming removed 4 bases at V and 1 base at J, with 11 bases between. CDR3 length: 14 amino acids. Germline assignment: CDR1 SGHRS and CDR2 YFSETQ. For the CDR3, the DNA is TGCGCCAGCAGCACGATTACAGGGAACACTGAAGCTTTCTTT. Translated, it gives CASSTITGNTEAFF.

This chain joins TRBV19 and TRBJ1-1, with D possibly being TRBD1 (5 bases). CDR3 length: 15 amino acids. Trimming left V 5 bases short and J 3 bases short, with 16 bases between. Per the germline V gene, CDR1 is LNHDA and CDR2 is SQIVND (reference sequence). The CDR3 is CASSPLGVFDTEAFF. As DNA, the CDR3 is TGTGCCAGTAGTCCATTAGGGGTTTTTGACACTGAAGCTTTCTTT.

J is TRBJ2-7 and V is TRBV2; TRBD1 aligns across 9 bases. Germline-derived CDR1 and CDR2 are SNHLY and FYNNEI. The CDR3 covers 15 residues. The V gene end was trimmed by 6 bases and the J gene end by 2 bases; junction bases not matched to a gene: 8. CDR3 amino acids: CASSPETGGTYEQYF. The CDR3 DNA is TGTGCCAGCAGCCCAGAGACAGGGGGTACCTACGAGCAGTACTTC.

Only a few counts were recorded for this clone. The chain has TRBV7-3 and TRBJ2-2; TRBD2 matches at 14 bases. The junction had 2 bases not matched to a gene; V was cut back by 5 bases and J by 6 bases. The CDR3 has 15 residues. In germline, CDR1 is SGHTA, CDR2 FQGTGA. CDR3 nucleotide sequence: TGTGCCAGCAGCGCGGGACTAGCGGGAGCCGGGGAGCTGTTTTTT. This codes for CASSAGLAGAGELFF.

The chain carries TRBV9 and TRBJ2-5; 13 nucleotides agree with TRBD2. Trimming removed 2 bases from V and 0 bases from J; junction bases left unmatched: 4. Germline V CDR1 and CDR2: SGDLS, YYNGEE. The CDR3 spans 17 residues. The DNA of the CDR3 is TGTGCCAGCAGCGTTGGACTAGCGGGGGATTACCAAGAGACCCAGTACTTC. Translating gives CASSVGLAGDYQETQYF.

The chain links TRBV5-1 to TRBJ1-1; weak D call: TRBD1 (5 bases). This CDR3 spans 16 amino acids. CDR1 SGHRS and CDR2 YFSETQ come from the germline V gene. Trimming took 4 bases from V and 0 from J, leaving 16 bases between them. CDR3 DNA: TGCGCCAGCAGCCTCAGATCGGAGGGGTTGAACACTGAAGCTTTCTTT. This encodes CASSLRSEGLNTEAFF.

The genes are TRBV6-6 and TRBJ1-1; D is unresolved. This CDR3 region has 15 residues. Trimming removed 4 bases from V and 3 bases from J, with 15 bases in between. Germline V gene data show CDR1 as MNHNY and CDR2 as SVGAGI (reference sequence). The CDR3: CASSLEGSPDTEAFF. Here the CDR3 DNA reads TGTGCCAGCAGTTTAGAGGGCAGCCCAGACACTGAAGCTTTCTTT.

The chain combines TRBV6-5 with TRBJ2-7; 9 nucleotides line up with TRBD1. The CDR3 consists of 16 residues. Germline V gene sequence: CDR1 MNHEY, CDR2 SVGAGI. The V and J ends lost 4 bases and 8 bases, in that order; junction bases with no gene match: 15. The CDR3 bases are TGTGCCAGCAGTTCCCCGAGCGGGACAGGGCCCTTAAAGCAGTACTTC. It is translated as CASSSPSGTGPLKQYF.